The 12 T cell receptor beta chains below all came from one sample that was sequenced in a study of cytomegalovirus exposure and HLA in healthy donors. PCR primers comprised 60 Vbeta and 13 Jbeta primers. Clones were read by immunoSEQ multiplex PCR, and TCRdb kept only the in-frame ones, dropping some. The sample carries roughly 140,000 clones, roughly 63% recorded once. Specimen: PBMCs. The source of these receptors is a woman aged 55-75 years in good health and CMV-seropositive.

The V call is TRBV5-6, the J call TRBJ2-3; TRBD1 matches at 11 bases. CDR1 is SGHDT and CDR2 is YYEEEE in the germline V gene. The CDR3 length is 16 residues. Trimming at V came to 4 bases and at J to 0 bases, leaving 4 bases not matched to a gene. This chain's CDR3 is CASSGQGAWSTDTQYF. The CDR3 nucleotides are TGTGCCAGCAGCGGACAGGGGGCTTGGAGCACAGATACGCAGTATTTT.

The chain couples TRBV7-3 to TRBJ2-1, with D possibly TRBD2 on 6 matching bases. The germline CDR1 and CDR2 sequences are SGHTA and FQGTGA. The CDR3 sequence is 15 residues long. Trimming cost V 2 bases and J 1 base, with 9 bases left between them. The CDR3 protein is CASSLSAGSYNEQFF. In DNA form, the CDR3 reads TGTGCCAGCAGCTTATCTGCGGGATCCTACAATGAGCAGTTCTTC.

CDR3 amino acids: CASRLGQGNYGYTF. The CDR3 DNA is TGTGCCAGCAGGCTGGGACAGGGGAACTATGGCTACACCTTC. The gene calls are TRBV6-5 and TRBJ1-2; 10 nucleotides line up with TRBD1. The CDR3 loop spans 14 amino acids. With V trimmed by 6 bases and J by 2 bases, 3 bases remained unmatched. Per germline, CDR1 MNHEY and CDR2 SVGAGI.

In its sample, this clone was seen a few times. The chain employs TRBV19 and TRBJ2-5; TRBD1 agrees at 7 bases. CDR3 length: 18 residues. Germline V gene sequence: CDR1 LNHDA, CDR2 SQIVND (reference sequence). Trimming removed 4 bases from V and 7 bases from J; junction bases left unmatched: 21. The chain's CDR3 is CASSKRSTGNFPKLTQYF. CDR3 nucleotides: TGTGCCAGTAGTAAGAGGTCGACAGGGAATTTTCCCAAATTGACCCAGTACTTC.

This clone was detected a few times. This rearrangement joins TRBV10-3 to TRBJ1-4; D ambiguous. CDR1 and CDR2 (germline): ENHRY, SYGVKD. The CDR3 has 12 residues. Trimming left V 0 bases short and J 11 bases short, with 7 bases between. The DNA of the CDR3 is TGTGCCATCAGTGAGTCCCGAGAGAAACTGTTTTTT. Its translation is CAISESREKLFF.

J is TRBJ1-1 and V is TRBV30, with no clear D. The germline V and J ends were trimmed by 4 bases and 4 bases, with 10 bases remaining between them. Germline V gives CDR1 GTSNPN, CDR2 SVGIG (reference sequence). The CDR3 totals 12 residues. CDR3 coding DNA: TGTGCCTGGAAGGCGGCTGGCACTGAAGCTTTCTTT. Protein: CAWKAAGTEAFF.

The V gene is TRBV15, the J gene TRBJ1-2; D gene ambiguous. CDR3 length: 16 residues. Germline V gives CDR1 LNHNV, CDR2 YYDKDF (reference sequence). Trimming stripped 0 bases from V and 7 bases from J, with 18 bases between. In nucleotides, the CDR3 is TGTGCCACCAGCAGAGATCCTAAAGATGAGATTCGTGGCTACACCTTC. As protein: CATSRDPKDEIRGYTF.

The rearrangement joins TRBV5-1 to TRBJ2-3; 10 bases line up with TRBD2. Germline CDR1 SGHRS, CDR2 YFSETQ. The CDR3 has 16 amino acids. V lost 0 bases to trimming and J lost 2 bases; unmatched junction nucleotides: 3. CDR3 protein: CASSLELAGLTDTQYF. CDR3 DNA sequence: TGCGCCAGCAGCTTGGAACTAGCGGGACTCACAGATACGCAGTATTTT. Full variable domain (missing parts from reference TRBV5-1 and TRBJ2-3): KAGVTQTPRYLIKTRGQQVTLSCSPISGHRSVSWYQQTPGQGLQFLFEYFSETQRNKGNFPGRFSGRQFSNSRSEMNVSTLELGDSALYLCASSLELAGLTDTQYFGPGTRLTVL.

The chain recombines TRBV7-2 with TRBJ1-1, with TRBD1 matching over 10 bases. The germline CDR1 and CDR2 sequences are SGHTA and FQGNSA. With V trimmed by 5 bases and J by 6 bases, 6 bases remained unmatched. This CDR3 spans 14 amino acids. The CDR3 spells CASSDRGRIPEAFF. Written as DNA, the CDR3 is TGTGCCAGCAGCGACAGGGGGCGAATCCCTGAAGCTTTCTTT.

Here the CDR3 reads CASSFRGGSYEQYF. CDR3 sequence (DNA): TGTGCCAGCAGTTTCCGGGGTGGCTCCTACGAGCAGTACTTC. The rearrangement links TRBV27 to TRBJ2-7; weak D call: TRBD2 (5 bases). V lost 3 bases and J lost 0, with 9 bases in between. The CDR3 covers 14 residues. Germline CDR1 and CDR2: MNHEY and SMNVEV (reference sequence).

This rearrangement joins TRBV14 to TRBJ1-4; TRBD1 is a possible D gene (5 bases). Germline CDR1 reads SGHDN; CDR2 reads FVKESK. Trimming removed 8 bases from V and 7 bases from J, with 8 bases in between. The CDR3 length is 11 residues. DNA for the CDR3: TGTGCCAGCCGGGGGAGTGAAAAACTGTTTTTT. It encodes CASRGSEKLFF.

V is TRBV10-3 and J is TRBJ2-7, with 8 bases matching TRBD1. This CDR3 comprises 15 residues. V dropped 7 bases and J dropped 2; count of bases not matched to a gene: 10. Germline CDR1 and CDR2: ENHRY and SYGVKD. CDR3 nucleotides: TGTGCCATCAAGGACTCGACAGGGGTAACCTACGAGCAGTACTTC. Its translation is CAIKDSTGVTYEQYF.